The present T cell receptor (beta chain) was sequenced within a study of blood T cell repertoires in COVID-19. About the research overall: Collection of acute and convalescent COVID-19 samples took place in the United States, Italy and Spain. T cells, B-cell-depleted T cells, or PBMCs provided the cDNA or gDNA that served as material.

The Seattle patients, enrolled during active infection, were followed longitudinally. The length of the CDR3 is 15 residues. Germline-derived CDR1 and CDR2 are MNHEY and SVGAGI. Measured with immunoSEQ multiplex PCR; TCRdb has only the in-frame clones, and not every one. The table has 25,000 to 35,000 clones, 85% to 95% seen once; the top ten hold around 0.86%. This rearrangement joins TRBV6-5 to TRBJ2-3, with TRBD2 as a possible D gene (6 bases). Input material: peripheral blood. This receptor was identified in a woman in her seventies with COVID-19, enrolled during active disease. The CDR3 coding sequence is TGTCCCCGCGGAAGACTAGTAAAAAGGACAGATACGCAGTATTTT. Its protein is CPRGRLVKRTDTQYF.